This record looks at one T cell receptor (beta chain) sequence and its context. There is no known antigen for this receptor. Base qualities are missing; no much larger clone stands one base away. The trial excluded patients who had a history of autoimmune disease or were on systemic immunosuppression. Peripheral blood for TCR sequencing was collected from all dose cohorts at baseline, on cycle 4 day 1, and on cycle 7 day 1. Samples were obtained from an open-label, multicenter, first-in-human phase I dose-escalation trial of ivuxolimab. Adults with locally advanced or metastatic head and neck squamous cell, hepatocellular, melanoma or renal cell carcinoma were enrolled in the trial. Before TCR sequencing, CD4+ T cells and CD8+ T cells were sorted from peripheral blood as separate populations. This record comes from a study of OX40 agonist ivuxolimab in advanced cancers. Looking at the study overall: Ivuxolimab, which targeted the costimulatory receptor OX40 (CD134), was an agonistic, fully human IgG2 monoclonal antibody. In the dose-escalation cohort, approximately 82% of patients were male, and the mean age was around 60 years, with a range of roughly 23 to 85. Peripheral TCRbeta sequencing aimed to test whether ivuxolimab altered TCR sequence diversity and caused clonal T-cell expansion. Partial responses occurred in three dose-escalation patients: two with cutaneous melanoma and one with hepatocellular carcinoma. Prior anti-PD-1, anti-PD-L1 or anti-CTLA-4 therapy was permitted, and checkpoint inhibitors had been received by about 36% of dose-escalation patients. Intravenous ivuxolimab was administered to patients every 2 weeks at six dose levels: 0.01, 0.1, 0.3, 1.5, 3 and 10 mg/kg. The paper covers the monotherapy dose-escalation part of the phase I ivuxolimab trial, which included N of about 50 patients. Of the roughly 52 dose-escalation patients, hepatocellular carcinoma was present in about 20, melanoma in around 15, renal cell carcinoma in 9 and head and neck cancer in 9.

Genomic DNA was extracted from sorted cells for sequencing of the TCRbeta CDR3 region. TCRbeta CDR3 regions were sequenced using the immunoSEQ Assay. TCRdb took this table from immuneACCESS and kept in-frame rearrangements with V and J called. Such tables lack part of the clones; where checked against another copy, unresolved V genes explain under half of the gap, and the rest is unexplained. The sample contains over 45,000 clones, roughly 89% of them found a single time. Jointly, the top ten make up 25% to 40% of the sample. Germline trimming: 4 bases from V, 1 base from J; junction bases outside gene matches: 4. The CDR3 holds 14 amino acids from the cysteine to the phenylalanine. The read is trimmed to its CDR3 DNA, 42 bases read in frame from base 1. From the germline V gene (reference sequence), CDR1 is MNHEY and CDR2 is SMNVEV. The research as a whole found: Low levels of normalized T-cell clonal expansion were also shown by some nonresponding patients. At doses from 0.1 to 3.0 mg/kg, clonal expansion was seen in both CD4+ and CD8+ blood T cells between baseline and week 6. After ivuxolimab, CD8+ T cells had more expanded clones than CD4+ T cells on average. The antigen specificity of the clonally expanded peripheral T cells was not determined. In partial responders in the 0.1-3.0 mg/kg groups, normalized peripheral clonal expansion was found to be among the lowest, especially among CD8+ T cells.

The origin of this receptor is an adult with an advanced solid tumor such as melanoma, head and neck, liver or kidney cancer. This specimen was CD4+ or CD8+ T cells sorted from blood, taken in a trial of the OX40 agonist ivuxolimab. The chain is made from TRBV27 and TRBJ2-7; 7 nucleotides in the junction match TRBD1. The DNA reads as follows: TGTGCCAGCAGTTCCACAGGGGCGTCCTACGAGCAGTACTTC. The translation is CASSSTGASYEQYF.